The sequence of this T cell receptor beta chain was determined in a study of shared clonotypes between healthy human individuals. Background on the study: Each donor had three CD4 naive, three CD4 memory, two CD8 naive and one CD8 memory plate.

Each donor was a Caucasian adult residing in Nashville, Tennessee. Sequenced by immunoSEQ multiplex PCR; TCRdb stores in-frame clones only, minus some. The sample records 2 million to 2.5 million clones, approximately 93% being singletons. Germline CDR1 is SGHDT and CDR2 is YYEEEE. Deletions cut 4 bases from V and 7 bases from J, with 14 bases between. This CDR3 has 14 amino acids. This rearrangement joins TRBV5-6 to TRBJ2-2, with D perhaps matching TRBD2 (6 bases). The specimen was naive CD4+ T cells from PBMCs. The subset here: CD45RA+ positively selected. This receptor was identified in a man aged 18 to 30 in good health. Some clones in this sample may be carry-over from other donors' samples. In DNA, the CDR3 is TGTGCCAGCAGCGCTGGAGGGCGGGGCGGGGAGCTGTTTTTT. This codes for CASSAGGRGGELFF.